This entry describes one TCR beta chain. This CDR3 is 14 amino acids long. CDR1 and CDR2 from the germline V gene are SQVTM and ANQGSEA. V was clipped by 4 bases and J by 0 bases, with 9 bases between them. The data stem from a study of T cell responses to AZD1222 COVID-19 vaccine. Libraries were prepared by immunoSEQ multiplex PCR; TCRdb keeps only in-frame clonotypes and omits some of them. The sample totals over 130,000 clones. This TCR came from an adult in good health. Sample: peripheral blood. J is TRBJ1-4 and V is TRBV29-1, with D uncertain. The DNA for the CDR3 is TGCAGCGTTGCAGACCCAACAACTAATGAAAAACTGTTTTTT. It codes for CSVADPTTNEKLFF.